The 12 T cell receptor beta chains reported below all come from one sample, sequenced in a study of neurological immune-mediated disorders. One entry per CDR3 protein, called by TCRdb with MiXCR from the 5' RACE reads. The sample contains 85,000 to 90,000 distinct CDR3 sequences, approximately 4% of which appear only once. The source material was PBMCs. Every receptor here comes from a woman aged 45-60 years with multiple sclerosis.

Many counts were recorded for this clonotype. The chain links TRBV5-1 to TRBJ2-1; 12 bases are a match to TRBD2. CDR3 size: 20 residues. The V gene's germline CDR1 is SGHRS and CDR2 YFSETQ. After removal of 1 base from V and 2 bases from J, the junction contained 13 bases not matched to a gene. The CDR3 DNA reads as TGCGCCAGCAGCTTGCTTCGGCTTGGTCTAGCGGGGGGGCCCTACAATGAGCAGTTCTTC. This sequence encodes CASSLLRLGLAGGPYNEQFF.

This clonotype was picked up many times. This chain connects TRBV29-1 to TRBJ2-2, with TRBD1 matching 11 bases. V was clipped by 7 bases and J by 4 bases; unmatched bases: 2. Germline-derived CDR1 and CDR2 are SQVTM and ANQGSEA. The CDR3 totals 13 residues. CDR3 sequence reads: CSAGTGGTGELFF. The CDR3 nucleotides are TGCAGCGCCGGGACAGGGGGCACCGGGGAGCTGTTTTTT.

This clonotype has at least ten counts. The rearrangement links TRBV20-1 to TRBJ1-5; maybe TRBD1 (5 bases). Germline CDR1 DFQATT, CDR2 SNEGSKA (reference sequence). The CDR3 extends over 17 amino acids. The ends were cut back, 5 bases at V and 2 bases at J, with 22 bases in the middle. The CDR3 coding sequence is TGCAGTGCTGGCGGGCAACTCTGGGGGGATGGCAATCAGCCCCAGCATTTT. It translates to CSAGGQLWGDGNQPQHF.

V gene TRBV20-1 combines with J gene TRBJ2-7; 11 nucleotides agree with TRBD2. J was trimmed by 2 bases and V by 0 bases; bases with no gene match: 3. This CDR3 has 15 amino acids. The V gene's germline CDR1 is DFQATT and CDR2 SNEGSKA (reference sequence). As DNA, the CDR3 is TGCAGTGCTAGAGACGGGACTAGCGGTCCCTACGAGCAGTACTTC. Its protein is CSARDGTSGPYEQYF.

In its sample, this clonotype was seen many times. The rearrangement links TRBV5-1 to TRBJ1-4; D is unclear. The CDR3 has 14 amino acids. CDR1 is SGHRS and CDR2 is YFSETQ in the germline V gene. Trimming stripped 2 bases from V and 3 bases from J, with 8 bases between. The CDR3 DNA reads as TGCGCCAGCAGCTTTGGAGGGTCTAATGAAAAACTGTTTTTT. It translates to CASSFGGSNEKLFF.

This clonotype was seen many times. J is TRBJ1-5 and V is TRBV29-1; possible D gene TRBD1, 6 bases. V shed 6 bases and J shed 1 base, with 10 bases lying between them. From germline, CDR1 is SQVTM and CDR2 ANQGSEA. CDR3 length: 13 residues. The CDR3 spells CSVLTGSNQPQHF. Written as DNA, the CDR3 is TGCAGCGTCCTGACAGGCAGCAATCAGCCCCAGCATTTT.

This clonotype was observed at least ten times. V gene TRBV18 combines with J gene TRBJ1-4; 8 positions agree with TRBD1. CDR3 length equals 17 residues. V dropped 3 bases and J dropped 1; count of bases not matched to a gene: 7. Germline V CDR1 and CDR2: KGHSH, LQKENI. DNA for the CDR3: TGTGCCAGCTCACCGCGACGAGGGACAGGAACTAATGAAAAACTGTTTTTT. Protein sequence: CASSPRRGTGTNEKLFF. The variable domain in full, completed from reference TRBV18 and TRBJ1-4, reads NAGVMQNPRHLVRRRGQEARLRCSPMKGHSHVYWYRQLPEEGLKFMVYLQKENIIDESGMPKERFSAEFPKEGPSILRIQQVVRGDSAAYFCASSPRRGTGTNEKLFFGSGTQLSVL.

This clonotype was detected ten times or more. The chain recombines TRBV20-1 with TRBJ1-6; D gene unclear. V was shortened by 3 bases and J by 0 bases, with 9 bases between the two germline ends. This CDR3 contains 15 residues. Per germline, CDR1 DFQATT and CDR2 SNEGSKA (reference sequence). DNA for the CDR3: TGCAGTGCTAGGTGGCTATTCTCCTATAATTCACCCCTCCACTTT. Translation: CSARWLFSYNSPLHF.

This clonotype was counted many times. The chain links TRBV7-2 to TRBJ2-5, with D perhaps assigned TRBD1 or TRBD2 (5 bases each). Between the trimmed V and J ends, which lost 5 bases and 2 bases, there was a span of 18 bases. CDR3 length equals 16 residues. From germline, CDR1 is SGHTA and CDR2 FQGNSA. The DNA for the CDR3 is TGTGCCAGCAGCCGGGGCAGCCCAAACTTTCAAGAGACCCAGTACTTC. Its protein product is CASSRGSPNFQETQYF.

At least ten counts were recorded for this clonotype. The genes are TRBV15 and TRBJ2-1, with 11 positions matching TRBD2. The CDR3 extends over 16 amino acids. The V and J ends lost 1 base and 4 bases, in that order; junction bases with no gene match: 3. Germline V gene lookup returns CDR1 LNHNV and CDR2 YYDKDF (reference sequence). The CDR3 sequence: CATSRGLAGGYNEQFF. As DNA, the CDR3 is TGTGCCACCAGCAGAGGGCTAGCGGGGGGATACAATGAGCAGTTCTTC.

This clonotype was observed many times. The CDR3 sequence is CASSWWGGRDEQFF. The CDR3, as DNA: TGTGCCAGCAGTTGGTGGGGGGGGAGGGATGAGCAGTTCTTC. The rearrangement links TRBV12-3 or TRBV12-4 to TRBJ2-1, with 7 bases lining up with TRBD2. The length of the CDR3 is 14 residues. After removal of 4 bases from V and 8 bases from J, the junction contained 8 bases not matched to a gene.

This clonotype was counted many times. The chain recombines TRBV6-1 with TRBJ1-6; maybe TRBD1 (5 bases). V lost 6 bases and J 6 bases, leaving 12 bases between the germline ends. This CDR3 comprises 14 residues. The germline CDR1 and CDR2 sequences are MNHNS and SASEGT. CDR3 sequence (DNA): TGTGCCAGCAGACCGGGGGGGTCTAATTCACCCCTCCACTTT. It specifies CASRPGGSNSPLHF.